In this sample, the clone carrying this T cell receptor beta chain turned up many times. Antigen unknown. CDR1 is KGHSY and CDR2 is FQNENV in the germline V gene. There are 13 residues in the CDR3. V was clipped by 2 bases and J by 5 bases, with 9 bases between them. Amplifying TCR beta CDR3 involved multiplex PCR carried out with 32 V and 13 J primers. TCRdb re-called the multiplex PCR reads with MiXCR, one entry per CDR3 protein. Here the sample spans 5,000 or so distinct CDR3 sequences, less than 20% being singletons. The sample comes from a study of immune heterogeneity within non-small cell lung tumors. Overall study: Classification of the tumors gave a handful of squamous cell carcinomas, roughly 10 non-squamous carcinomas and 1 not otherwise specified. Study outcomes and limitations: Local T-cell clonality and local tumor mutational burden correlated moderately but significantly (R about 0.34). Across individual patients, the high-frequency T-cell receptor beta clonotypes were largely distinct. Multiple tumor sites within a patient showed recurrence of identical dominant CDR3 beta clonotypes; site-unique high-frequency clones were present as well.

Genomic DNA from bulk tumor acted as the template, and about 550 ng was loaded per sample. Primary tumors were biopsied several times each, far apart, intraoperatively. Enrolled patients presented with newly diagnosed, previously untreated non-small cell lung cancer and underwent curative surgery. The rearrangement links TRBV16 to TRBJ1-2; D is undetermined. The receptor was derived from a middle-aged man with non-small cell lung cancer. The sample consisted of lung tumor tissue. Here the CDR3 DNA reads TGTGCCAGCAGCCAACTTCAATCGTATGGCTACACCTTC. It translates to CASSQLQSYGYTF.